The 8 T cell receptor beta chains given below trace back to one sample, sequenced in a study of blood T cell repertoires in COVID-19. Sequenced by immunoSEQ multiplex PCR; TCRdb stores in-frame clones only, minus some. The data contain 150,000 or so clones, approximately 90% of them singletons. The sample consisted of peripheral blood. All receptors come from a man younger than 30 with COVID-19, enrolled during active disease.

The V gene is TRBV7-9, the J gene TRBJ2-7; possibly TRBD2 for D (6 bases). Germline values: CDR1 SEHNR, CDR2 FQNEAQ (reference sequence). The ends were cut back, 3 bases at V and 6 bases at J, with 9 bases in the middle. CDR3 length: 12 amino acids. For the CDR3, the DNA is TGTGCCAGCAGCTTTGAGACTAGCGAGCAGTACTTC. Protein sequence: CASSFETSEQYF. The full variable domain, rest sourced from reference TRBV7-9 and TRBJ2-7, is DTGVSQNPRHKITKRGQNVTFRCDPISEHNRLYWYRQTLGQGPEFLTYFQNEAQLEKSRLLSDRFSAERPKGSFSTLEIQRTEQGDSAMYLCASSFETSEQYFGPGTRLTVT.

This clone was observed a few times. CDR3 region: CASSLATSGNNEQFF. The DNA of the CDR3 is TGTGCCAGCAGCTTGGCTACTAGCGGGAACAATGAGCAGTTCTTC. This chain links TRBV5-4 with TRBJ2-1; TRBD2 agrees at 10 bases. Germline-derived CDR1 and CDR2 are SGHNT and YYREEE (reference sequence). The CDR3 has 15 residues. V shed 0 bases, J shed 5 bases, and the junction held 2 bases outside the gene matches.

The rearrangement uses TRBV11-2 and TRBJ2-3; maybe TRBD1 (6 bases). Trimming took off 5 bases at V and 2 bases at J, with 11 bases between the two ends. The germline V gene encodes CDR1 SGHAT and CDR2 FQNNGV. The CDR3 extends over 14 amino acids. CDR3 bases: TGTGCCAGCAGCCCCACAGGGATCACAGATACGCAGTATTTT. Its protein product is CASSPTGITDTQYF.

This clone was seen just once. The chain joins TRBV5-6 to TRBJ2-1, with a possible D match to TRBD2 (5 bases). CDR3 length: 12 residues. V lost 5 bases, J lost 12 bases, and 15 bases lay in between. CDR1 SGHDT and CDR2 YYEEEE come from the germline V gene. CDR3 loop: CASSSERSLQFF. The CDR3 DNA reads TGTGCCAGCAGTTCAGAGCGGAGCTTGCAGTTCTTC.

The chain employs TRBV6-5 and TRBJ1-1; maybe TRBD1 (5 bases). The CDR3 extends over 14 amino acids. Trimming removed 2 bases from V and 4 bases from J, with 11 bases in between. In germline, CDR1 is MNHEY, CDR2 SVGAGI. This CDR3 is CASSYRGLGTEAFF. CDR3 bases: TGTGCCAGCAGTTACAGGGGTTTGGGCACTGAAGCTTTCTTT.

The chain is built from TRBV27 and TRBJ1-6; a possible D gene is TRBD1 (5 bases). V was pared by 0 bases and J by 9 bases, with 9 bases between. The length of the CDR3 is 14 residues. The germline CDR1 and CDR2 sequences are MNHEY and SMNVEV (reference sequence). The CDR3 DNA reads TGTGCCAGCAGTTTATCCCAGGGTCCTTCACCCCTCCACTTT. This sequence encodes CASSLSQGPSPLHF.

The V gene is TRBV27, the J gene TRBJ1-4; perhaps TRBD1 as D (6 bases). CDR1 and CDR2 from the germline V gene are MNHEY and SMNVEV (reference sequence). Trimming removed 5 bases at V and 5 bases at J, with 12 bases between. The CDR3 consists of 14 residues. CDR3: CASSGSRGNEKLFF. The DNA of the CDR3 is TGTGCCAGCAGTGGGTCCAGGGGCAATGAAAAACTGTTTTTT.

As concerns this clone: Other DNA sequences from this sample encode an identical CDR3 as well. CDR3 sequence: CASSLAGSTDTQYF. CDR3 bases: TGTGCCAGCAGTCTCGCCGGGAGCACAGATACGCAGTATTTT. V is TRBV28 and J is TRBJ2-3; D is uncertain. Trimming removed 5 bases from V and 0 bases from J, with 9 bases in between. The CDR3 runs to 14 residues. Germline V CDR1 and CDR2: MDHEN, SYDVKM.